A single sample gave rise to the 18 T cell receptor beta chains below, sequenced in a study of T cell responses to AZD1222 COVID-19 vaccine. Clones were sequenced by immunoSEQ multiplex PCR, and TCRdb holds only the in-frame ones, with some missing. The table lists 30,000 to 50,000 clones, about 88% of them singletons. The sequences come from peripheral blood, collected 28 days after the second dose of the MenACWY control vaccine. The receptor set was obtained from an adult who received the MenACWY meningococcal vaccine as a control.

The chain uses TRBV6-5 and TRBJ2-7; D is possibly TRBD1 (6 bases). This CDR3 has 14 residues. From germline, CDR1 is MNHEY and CDR2 SVGAGI. The ends were cut back, 2 bases at V and 9 bases at J, with 17 bases in the middle. The DNA for the CDR3 is TGTGCCAGCAGTTACAGAGGGGACACCCGAGGGCAGTACTTC. It specifies CASSYRGDTRGQYF.

V gene TRBV9 combines with J gene TRBJ2-7, with TRBD1 matching 10 bases. CDR1 and CDR2 (germline): SGDLS, YYNGEE. With 0 bases clipped from V and 4 bases from J, the junction kept 7 bases outside the gene matches. This CDR3 comprises 16 residues. The CDR3 nucleotides are TGTGCCAGCAGCGTAGCTGGGACAGGGGAGGGGTACGAGCAGTACTTC. This translates into CASSVAGTGEGYEQYF.

This clone was seen only a few times. The chain employs TRBV11-2 and TRBJ2-7; 11 positions match TRBD2. The germline V gene has CDR1 SGHAT and CDR2 FQNNGV. The ends lost 5 bases at V and 0 bases at J; junction bases unmatched: 9. The CDR3 covers 17 residues. CDR3: CASSPNAGTSGSYEQYF. CDR3 nucleotides: TGTGCCAGCAGCCCCAATGCCGGGACTAGCGGCTCCTACGAGCAGTACTTC.

The V call is TRBV3-1 (or the pseudogene TRBV3-2), the J call TRBJ2-7; unclear D gene. From germline, CDR1 is LGHDT and CDR2 YNNKEL (reference sequence). With 7 bases removed from V and 0 bases from J, the gap between germline ends came to 16 bases. This CDR3 contains 15 residues. The CDR3 here is CASTYWRGSSYEQYF. As DNA, the CDR3 is TGTGCCAGCACCTACTGGAGAGGAAGCTCCTACGAGCAGTACTTC.

V usage is TRBV2 and J usage is TRBJ2-7; 9 bases line up with TRBD1. CDR3 size: 14 residues. Trimming cost V 6 bases and J 3 bases; bases outside gene matches: 6. CDR1 and CDR2 (germline): SNHLY, FYNNEI. CDR3 residues: CASRGGQGSYEQYF. The DNA of the CDR3 is TGTGCCAGCAGGGGAGGACAGGGGAGCTACGAGCAGTACTTC.

V is TRBV7-9 and J is TRBJ2-1, with TRBD2 matching over 8 bases. This CDR3 spans 17 amino acids. Germline CDR1 reads SEHNR; CDR2 reads FQNEAQ (reference sequence). V was pared by 0 bases and J by 7 bases, with 11 bases of the junction left unmatched. This CDR3 is CASSLAVGRAAGNEQFF. DNA for the CDR3: TGTGCCAGCAGCTTAGCGGTCGGGAGGGCCGCTGGGAATGAGCAGTTCTTC.

The chain carries TRBV20-1 and TRBJ2-7; the D is unclear. Trimming stripped 2 bases from V and 4 bases from J, with 6 bases between. The germline V gene has CDR1 DFQATT and CDR2 SNEGSKA (reference sequence). The CDR3 runs to 11 residues. The CDR3 sequence is CSARFDYEQYF. Here the CDR3 DNA reads TGCAGTGCTAGATTCGATTACGAGCAGTACTTC.

The rearrangement links TRBV11-2 to TRBJ2-3; TRBD2 aligns across 11 bases. CDR1 is SGHAT, CDR2 FQNNGV, per germline. V trimming: 4 bases; J trimming: 1 base; junction bases outside the gene matches: 4. The CDR3 is made up of 16 amino acids. The CDR3 nucleotides are TGTGCCAGCAGCTCATATAGCGGGAGGGGCACAGATACGCAGTATTTT. This codes for CASSSYSGRGTDTQYF.

The rearrangement joins TRBV9 to TRBJ2-2; either TRBD1 or TRBD2 may fit D (5 bases each). Germline CDR1 is SGDLS and CDR2 is YYNGEE. V was clipped by 0 bases and J by 5 bases, with 17 bases between them. The CDR3 extends over 17 amino acids. CDR3 protein: CASSVAPGQGETGELFF. The CDR3 region has the DNA TGTGCCAGCAGCGTAGCTCCCGGGCAGGGAGAAACCGGGGAGCTGTTTTTT.

This chain connects TRBV6-5 to TRBJ1-4; 7 positions match TRBD1. The junction had 8 bases not matched to a gene; V was cut back by 8 bases and J by 8 bases. The CDR3 contains 13 residues. Germline lookup yields CDR1 MNHEY and CDR2 SVGAGI. The CDR3 DNA follows: TGTGCCAGCTGCCGGACAGGCGGAGAAAAACTGTTTTTT. It yields the protein CASCRTGGEKLFF.

V is TRBV15 and J is TRBJ2-7; possibly TRBD2 for D (6 bases). The V end lost 0 bases, the J end lost 6 bases, and 21 bases lay between the germline ends. CDR1 is LNHNV and CDR2 is YYDKDF in the germline V gene (reference sequence). The CDR3 is 17 residues long. CDR3 coding DNA: TGTGCCACCAGCAGAGATCGAGGGCAGCCCTTGGGGGGCGAGCAGTACTTC. This encodes CATSRDRGQPLGGEQYF. Complete variable domain (other parts from reference TRBV15 and TRBJ2-7): DAMVIQNPRYQVTQFGKPVTLSCSQTLNHNVMYWYQQKSSQAPKLLFHYYDKDFNNEADTPDNFQSRRPNTSFCFLDIRSPGLGDTAMYLCATSRDRGQPLGGEQYFGPGTRLTVT.

The chain combines TRBV5-6 with TRBJ2-7; 9 bases agree with TRBD1. This CDR3 is built from 14 residues. Trimming took 4 bases from V and 5 from J; bases not matched to a gene: 7. Germline V CDR1 and CDR2: SGHDT, YYEEEE. CDR3 residues: CASSRTGQGDEQYF. The CDR3 DNA sequence: TGTGCCAGCAGCAGGACGGGACAGGGAGACGAGCAGTACTTC.

The chain joins TRBV7-8 to TRBJ1-6, with no clear D. CDR3 size: 17 residues. Trimming removed 4 bases at V and 9 bases at J, with 22 bases between. Germline V gives CDR1 SGHVS, CDR2 FQNEAQ. This chain's CDR3 is CASSYLPIRPVSSPLHF. CDR3 DNA: TGTGCCAGCAGCTACCTCCCCATTAGGCCCGTTAGTTCACCCCTCCACTTT.

The gene calls are TRBV19 and TRBJ2-3; the D is unclear. Germline V gene data show CDR1 as LNHDA and CDR2 as SQIVND (reference sequence). Trimming shortened V by 6 bases and J by 1 base, and 8 bases separated the two germline ends. The CDR3 consists of 13 residues. In nucleotides, the CDR3 is TGTGCCAGTAGAGGTAGGGGCACAGATACGCAGTATTTT. Its protein is CASRGRGTDTQYF.

This chain links TRBV4-2 with TRBJ2-3, with TRBD2 matching 10 bases. The trim removed 4 bases at V and 0 bases at J, leaving 1 base unmatched. The CDR3 runs to 15 residues. Germline CDR1 and CDR2: LGHNA and YNFKEQ. The CDR3 sequence: CASSLLAGSTDTQYF. CDR3 bases: TGTGCCAGCAGCCTACTAGCGGGAAGCACAGATACGCAGTATTTT.

The gene calls are TRBV9 and TRBJ2-7, with 10 bases that match TRBD2. Germline V gene lookup returns CDR1 SGDLS and CDR2 YYNGEE. This CDR3 is 16 amino acids long. J gave up 2 bases and V 3 bases, and 8 bases lay outside the gene matches. DNA for the CDR3: TGTGCCAGCAGCGGACTAGCGGGTCTGGCTCCCTACGAGCAGTACTTC. Protein product: CASSGLAGLAPYEQYF.

The J gene is TRBJ2-1, the V gene TRBV28; D is possibly TRBD2 (6 bases). V shed 8 bases and J shed 11 bases, with 10 bases lying between them. CDR1 MDHEN and CDR2 SYDVKM come from the germline V gene. There are 10 residues in the CDR3. This chain's CDR3 is CASGGMKQFF. The CDR3 DNA reads as TGTGCCAGCGGGGGGATGAAGCAGTTCTTC.

V gene TRBV13 combines with J gene TRBJ2-7, with D maybe TRBD2 (5 bases). This CDR3 comprises 15 residues. CDR1 PRHDT and CDR2 FYEKMQ come from the germline V gene (reference sequence). The V end lost 0 bases, the J end lost 0 bases, and 9 bases lay between the germline ends. The CDR3 region has the DNA TGTGCCAGCAGCTTAGGAGCGGAGAGCTCCTACGAGCAGTACTTC. It codes for CASSLGAESSYEQYF.